This T cell receptor (beta chain) comes out of a study of response to subunit inactivated influenza vaccine. Overall study findings and caveats: The authors put forward the suggestion that each seasonal influenza vaccination may bring in only a limited number of new T cells.

This clonotype was counted ten times or more. What it binds is unknown. TCRdb recomputed calls from the RT-PCR reads with MiXCR, one row per CDR3 protein. This sample has 550,000 to 650,000 distinct CDR3 sequences; 12% occur once, and the top ten carry 10%. Germline-derived CDR1 and CDR2 are SGHTA and FQGNSA. This CDR3 has 13 amino acids. Trimming took off 5 bases at V and 4 bases at J, with 10 bases between the two ends. The clonotype was recovered from a man in his forties or fifties who received an inactivated influenza vaccine. The chain uses TRBV7-2 and TRBJ2-3; a weak D match, TRBD1 (5 bases). Source: PBMCs from blood, taken on the day of vaccination. The CDR3 loop is CASSPQGPDTQYF. In nucleotides, the CDR3 is TGTGCCAGCAGCCCGCAGGGCCCAGATACGCAGTATTTT.